The entry that follows covers one T cell receptor beta chain sequence. This specimen comes from a study of blood T cell repertoires in COVID-19. Study-level information: Italy, Spain and the United States were the sources of the convalescent and acute COVID-19 samples. Sample material is recorded as cDNA or gDNA derived from T cells, B-cell-depleted T cells, or PBMCs.

Authors' analysis steps: Amplified reference gene primers provided the basis for estimating nucleated cell counts. Data came from immunoSEQ multiplex PCR; TCRdb stores just in-frame clones and leaves some out. V and J calls and clone size are copied from that table; D and trimming were computed from the DNA. The top ten hold less than 9% of the sample, which has 380,000 or so clones, approximately 86% seen once. Patients at the Seattle site were enrolled during active infection and followed longitudinally. This CDR3 spans 16 amino acids. J was trimmed by 3 bases and V by 5 bases; bases with no gene match: 12. Germline CDR1 PRHDT, CDR2 FYEKMQ (reference sequence).

The receptor's source is an older woman with COVID-19, enrolled during active disease. This chain joins TRBV13 and TRBJ1-1, with 7 bases that match TRBD1. Source material: peripheral blood. The CDR3 region has the DNA TGTGCCAGCAGCCTGTGGAGGGGGCAGGTGGACACTGAAGCTTTCTTT. Encoded protein: CASSLWRGQVDTEAFF.